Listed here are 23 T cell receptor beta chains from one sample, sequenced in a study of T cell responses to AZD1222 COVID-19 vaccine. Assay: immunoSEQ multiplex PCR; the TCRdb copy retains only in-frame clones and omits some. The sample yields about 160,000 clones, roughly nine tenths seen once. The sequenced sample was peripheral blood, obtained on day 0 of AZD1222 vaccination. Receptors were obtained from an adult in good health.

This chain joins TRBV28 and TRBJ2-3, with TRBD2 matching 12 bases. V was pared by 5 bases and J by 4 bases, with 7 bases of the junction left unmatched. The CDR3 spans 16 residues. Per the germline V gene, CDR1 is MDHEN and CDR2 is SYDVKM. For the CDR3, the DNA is TGTGCCAGCAGTAGAAGGGCTAGCGGGGGGGCAGATACGCAGTATTTT. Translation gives CASSRRASGGADTQYF.

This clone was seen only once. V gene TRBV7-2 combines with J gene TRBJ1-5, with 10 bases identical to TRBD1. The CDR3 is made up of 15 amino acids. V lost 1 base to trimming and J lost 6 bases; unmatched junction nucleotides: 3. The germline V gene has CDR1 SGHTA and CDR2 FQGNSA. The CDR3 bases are TGTGCCAGCAGCTTAGGTGGGGACAGGGGTCAGCCCCAGCATTTT. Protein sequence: CASSLGGDRGQPQHF.

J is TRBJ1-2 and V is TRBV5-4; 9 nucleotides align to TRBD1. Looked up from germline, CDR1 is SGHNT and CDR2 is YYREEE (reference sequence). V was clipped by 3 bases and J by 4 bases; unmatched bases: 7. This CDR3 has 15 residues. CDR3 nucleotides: TGTGCCAGCAGCTCCGGGACAGGGTTTTTCTATGGCTACACCTTC. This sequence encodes CASSSGTGFFYGYTF.

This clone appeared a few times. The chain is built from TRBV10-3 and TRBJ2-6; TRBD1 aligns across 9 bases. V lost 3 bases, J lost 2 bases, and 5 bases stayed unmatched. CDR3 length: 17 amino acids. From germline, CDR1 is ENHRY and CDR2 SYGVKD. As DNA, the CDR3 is TGTGCCATCAGTGAACCGGGACAGGGTGCTGGGGCCAACGTCCTGACTTTC. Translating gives CAISEPGQGAGANVLTF.

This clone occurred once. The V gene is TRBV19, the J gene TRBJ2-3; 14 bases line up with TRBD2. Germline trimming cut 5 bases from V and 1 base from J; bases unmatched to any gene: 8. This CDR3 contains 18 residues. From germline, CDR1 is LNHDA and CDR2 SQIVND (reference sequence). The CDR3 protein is CASSSRLAGGVGTDTQYF. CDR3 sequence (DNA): TGTGCCAGTAGTTCCCGACTAGCGGGAGGGGTGGGCACAGATACGCAGTATTTT.

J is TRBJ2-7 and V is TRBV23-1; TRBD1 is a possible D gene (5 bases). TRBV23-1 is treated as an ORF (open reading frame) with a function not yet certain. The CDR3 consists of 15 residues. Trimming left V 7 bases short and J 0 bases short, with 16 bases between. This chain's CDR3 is CASIEWGPTSYEQYF. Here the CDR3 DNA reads TGCGCCAGCATCGAATGGGGCCCGACCTCCTACGAGCAGTACTTC.

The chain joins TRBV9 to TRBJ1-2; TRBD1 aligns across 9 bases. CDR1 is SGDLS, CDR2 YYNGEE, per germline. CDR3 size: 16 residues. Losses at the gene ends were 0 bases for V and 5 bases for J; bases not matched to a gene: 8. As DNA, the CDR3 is TGTGCCAGCAGCGTAGGGGACAGGGTTTTAAAGTATGGCTACACCTTC. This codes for CASSVGDRVLKYGYTF.

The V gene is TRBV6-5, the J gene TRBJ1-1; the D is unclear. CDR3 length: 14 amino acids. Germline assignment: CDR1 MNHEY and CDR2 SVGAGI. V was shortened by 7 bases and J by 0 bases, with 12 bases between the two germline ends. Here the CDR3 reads CASKSGFVNTEAFF. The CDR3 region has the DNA TGTGCCAGCAAGTCAGGTTTTGTGAACACTGAAGCTTTCTTT.

Here the CDR3 DNA reads TGTGCCAGTAAAAAGGAGAGTAACACCGGGGAGCTGTTTTTT. Amino acid sequence: CASKKESNTGELFF. This sequence joins TRBV19 and TRBJ2-2, with D hard to call. Germline CDR1 is LNHDA and CDR2 is SQIVND (reference sequence). Trimming pared 7 bases from V and 2 bases from J, leaving 11 bases between. This CDR3 has 14 amino acids.

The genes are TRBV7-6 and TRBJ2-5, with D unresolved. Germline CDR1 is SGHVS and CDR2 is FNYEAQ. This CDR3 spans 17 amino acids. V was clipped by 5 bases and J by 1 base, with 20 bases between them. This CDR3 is CASSPLSAGQFQETQYF. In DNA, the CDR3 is TGTGCCAGCAGCCCCCTTTCGGCTGGGCAGTTCCAAGAGACCCAGTACTTC.

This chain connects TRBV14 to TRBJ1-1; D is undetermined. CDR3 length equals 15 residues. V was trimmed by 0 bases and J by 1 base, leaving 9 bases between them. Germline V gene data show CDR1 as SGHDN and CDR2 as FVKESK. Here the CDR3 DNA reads TGTGCCAGCAGCCAAGAAAGGTTTAGGAACACTGAAGCTTTCTTT. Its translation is CASSQERFRNTEAFF. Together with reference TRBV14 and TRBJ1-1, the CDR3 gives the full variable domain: EAGVTQFPSHSVIEKGQTVTLRCDPISGHDNLYWYRRVMGKEIKFLLHFVKESKQDESGMPNNRFLAERTGGTYSTLKVQPAELEDSGVYFCASSQERFRNTEAFFGQGTRLTVV.

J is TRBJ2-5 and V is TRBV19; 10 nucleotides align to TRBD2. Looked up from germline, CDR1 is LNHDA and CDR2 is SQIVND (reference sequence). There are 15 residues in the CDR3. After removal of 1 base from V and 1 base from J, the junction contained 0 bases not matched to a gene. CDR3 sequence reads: CASSIGLAGQETQYF. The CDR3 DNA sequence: TGTGCCAGTAGTATAGGACTAGCGGGCCAAGAGACCCAGTACTTC.

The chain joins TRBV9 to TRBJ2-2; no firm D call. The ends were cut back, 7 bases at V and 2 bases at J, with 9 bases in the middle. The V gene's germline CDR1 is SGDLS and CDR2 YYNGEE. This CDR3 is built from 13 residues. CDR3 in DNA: TGTGCCAGCGCGTCAACAAACACCGGGGAGCTGTTTTTT. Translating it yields CASASTNTGELFF.

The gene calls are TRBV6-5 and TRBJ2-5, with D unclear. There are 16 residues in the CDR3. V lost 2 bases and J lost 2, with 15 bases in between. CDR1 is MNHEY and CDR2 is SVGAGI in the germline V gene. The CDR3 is CASSYVTSVEQETQYF. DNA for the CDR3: TGTGCCAGCAGTTACGTCACCAGCGTTGAACAAGAGACCCAGTACTTC.

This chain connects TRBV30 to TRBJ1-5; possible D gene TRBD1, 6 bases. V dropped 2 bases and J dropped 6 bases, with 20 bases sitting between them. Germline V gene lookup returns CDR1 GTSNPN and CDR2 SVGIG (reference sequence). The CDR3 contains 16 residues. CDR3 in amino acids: CAWSTFFDRWPQPQHF. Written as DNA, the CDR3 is TGTGCCTGGAGTACTTTTTTCGACAGGTGGCCTCAGCCCCAGCATTTT.

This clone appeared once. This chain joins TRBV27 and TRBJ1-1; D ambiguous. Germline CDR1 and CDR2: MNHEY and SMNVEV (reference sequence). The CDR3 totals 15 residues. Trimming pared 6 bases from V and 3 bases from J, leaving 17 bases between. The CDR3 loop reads CASRGVVGGDTEAFF. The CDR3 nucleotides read TGTGCCAGCAGGGGAGTGGTAGGAGGTGACACTGAAGCTTTCTTT.

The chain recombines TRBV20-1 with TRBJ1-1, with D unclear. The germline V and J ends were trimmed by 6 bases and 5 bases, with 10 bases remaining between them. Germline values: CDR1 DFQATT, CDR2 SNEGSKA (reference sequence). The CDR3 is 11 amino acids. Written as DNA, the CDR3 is TGCAGTGCGGACCATTGGACTGAAGCTTTCTTT. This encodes CSADHWTEAFF.

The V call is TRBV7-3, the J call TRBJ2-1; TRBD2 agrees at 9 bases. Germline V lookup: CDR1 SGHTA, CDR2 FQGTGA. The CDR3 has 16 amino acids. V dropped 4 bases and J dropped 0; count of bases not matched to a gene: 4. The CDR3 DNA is TGTGCCAGCAGCTACGAAGCGGGAGGCTCCTACAATGAGCAGTTCTTC. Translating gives CASSYEAGGSYNEQFF.

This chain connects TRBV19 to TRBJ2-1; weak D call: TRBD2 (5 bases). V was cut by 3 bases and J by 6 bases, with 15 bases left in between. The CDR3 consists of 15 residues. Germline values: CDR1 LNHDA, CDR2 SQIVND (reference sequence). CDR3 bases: TGTGCCAGTAGTATCAGACAAGCCGAGGGCAATGAGCAGTTCTTC. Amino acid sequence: CASSIRQAEGNEQFF.

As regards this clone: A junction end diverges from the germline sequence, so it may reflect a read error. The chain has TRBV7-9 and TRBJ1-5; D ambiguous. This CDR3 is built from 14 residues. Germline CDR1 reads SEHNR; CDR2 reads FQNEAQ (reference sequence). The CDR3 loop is CASSLAEGNQPQHF. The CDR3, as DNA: TGTGCCAGCAGCCTAGCCGAAGGGAATCAGCCCCAGCATTTT.

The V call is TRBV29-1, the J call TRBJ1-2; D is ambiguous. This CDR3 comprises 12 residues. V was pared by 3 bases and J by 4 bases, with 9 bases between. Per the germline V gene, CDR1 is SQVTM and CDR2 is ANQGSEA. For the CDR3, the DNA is TGCAGCGTTGATCGGGATTTCTATGGCTACACCTTC. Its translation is CSVDRDFYGYTF.

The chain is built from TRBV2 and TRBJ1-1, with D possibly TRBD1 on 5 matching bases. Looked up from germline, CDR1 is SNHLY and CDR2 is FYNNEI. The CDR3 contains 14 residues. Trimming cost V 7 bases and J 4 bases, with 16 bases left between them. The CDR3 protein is CASTGPNRFTEAFF. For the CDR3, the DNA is TGTGCCAGCACTGGCCCGAACAGGTTCACTGAAGCTTTCTTT.

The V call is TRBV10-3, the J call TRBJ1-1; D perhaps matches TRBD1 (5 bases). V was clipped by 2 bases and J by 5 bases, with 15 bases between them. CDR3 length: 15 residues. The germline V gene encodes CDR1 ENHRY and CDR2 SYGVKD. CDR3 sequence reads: CAISEGMGRETEAFF. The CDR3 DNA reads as TGTGCCATCAGTGAGGGGATGGGCAGGGAAACTGAAGCTTTCTTT.